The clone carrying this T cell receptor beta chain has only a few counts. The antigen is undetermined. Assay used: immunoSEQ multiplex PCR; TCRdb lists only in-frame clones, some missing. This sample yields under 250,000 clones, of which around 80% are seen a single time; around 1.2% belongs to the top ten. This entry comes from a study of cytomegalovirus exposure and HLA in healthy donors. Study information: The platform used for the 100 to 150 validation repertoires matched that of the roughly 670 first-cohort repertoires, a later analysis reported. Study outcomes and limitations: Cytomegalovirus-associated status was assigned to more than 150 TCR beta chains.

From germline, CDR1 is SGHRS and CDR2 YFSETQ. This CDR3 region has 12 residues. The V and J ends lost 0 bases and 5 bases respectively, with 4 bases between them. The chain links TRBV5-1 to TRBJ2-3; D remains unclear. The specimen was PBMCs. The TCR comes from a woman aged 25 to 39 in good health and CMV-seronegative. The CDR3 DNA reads TGCGCCAGCAGCTTGGACGGAGATACGCAGTATTTT. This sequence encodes CASSLDGDTQYF.